Below, 5 T cell receptor beta chains from the same sample are listed, as sequenced in a study of monozygotic twins with cystic fibrosis. The assay was immunoSEQ multiplex PCR, and TCRdb's table has in-frame clones only and misses some. The repertoire holds roughly 20,000 clones, with approximately 96% as singletons. Sequenced input: blood. The receptors were sampled from a woman younger than 45 with cystic fibrosis.

This chain uses TRBV16 with TRBJ1-2; D is perhaps TRBD1 (6 bases). Germline V gives CDR1 KGHSY, CDR2 FQNENV. CDR3 length equals 15 residues. Trimming took off 2 bases at V and 2 bases at J, with 12 bases between the two ends. Written as DNA, the CDR3 is TGTGCCAGCAGCCAACTCCCTCAGGGGAACTATGGCTACACCTTC. The encoded protein is CASSQLPQGNYGYTF.

V usage is TRBV11-2 and J usage is TRBJ2-5, with D unclear. Trimming stripped 1 base from V and 0 bases from J, with 6 bases between. The CDR3 loop spans 14 amino acids. Germline CDR1 SGHAT, CDR2 FQNNGV. CDR3 DNA sequence: TGTGCCAGCAGCTTAGCGGCGTACCAAGAGACCCAGTACTTC. Protein: CASSLAAYQETQYF.

This clone was recorded only once. This sequence joins TRBV5-1 and TRBJ1-2, with D possibly matching TRBD1 (5 bases). The CDR3 length is 15 residues. Trimming took 1 base from V and 8 from J, leaving 18 bases between them. Germline V gene data show CDR1 as SGHRS and CDR2 as YFSETQ. This CDR3 is CASSLWGTESLGYTF. The CDR3 DNA reads as TGCGCCAGCAGCTTGTGGGGGACGGAGTCTCTAGGCTACACCTTC.

This clone was recorded only once. The rearrangement links TRBV6-5 to TRBJ1-1, with D hard to call. The CDR3 sequence is 14 residues long. V dropped 5 bases and J dropped 1 base, with 11 bases sitting between them. In germline, CDR1 is MNHEY, CDR2 SVGAGI. In nucleotides, the CDR3 is TGTGCCAGCAGTCCGTTTTCAGGGAACACTGAAGCTTTCTTT. It encodes CASSPFSGNTEAFF.

The rearrangement joins TRBV4-1 to TRBJ2-7; either TRBD1 or TRBD2 may fit D (5 bases each). V lost 1 base, J lost 3 bases, and 7 bases lay in between. Germline V CDR1 and CDR2: MGHRA, YSYEKL. The CDR3 spans 13 residues. The chain's CDR3 is CASSQGGNYEQYF. CDR3 sequence (DNA): TGCGCCAGCAGCCAAGGGGGGAACTACGAGCAGTACTTC.